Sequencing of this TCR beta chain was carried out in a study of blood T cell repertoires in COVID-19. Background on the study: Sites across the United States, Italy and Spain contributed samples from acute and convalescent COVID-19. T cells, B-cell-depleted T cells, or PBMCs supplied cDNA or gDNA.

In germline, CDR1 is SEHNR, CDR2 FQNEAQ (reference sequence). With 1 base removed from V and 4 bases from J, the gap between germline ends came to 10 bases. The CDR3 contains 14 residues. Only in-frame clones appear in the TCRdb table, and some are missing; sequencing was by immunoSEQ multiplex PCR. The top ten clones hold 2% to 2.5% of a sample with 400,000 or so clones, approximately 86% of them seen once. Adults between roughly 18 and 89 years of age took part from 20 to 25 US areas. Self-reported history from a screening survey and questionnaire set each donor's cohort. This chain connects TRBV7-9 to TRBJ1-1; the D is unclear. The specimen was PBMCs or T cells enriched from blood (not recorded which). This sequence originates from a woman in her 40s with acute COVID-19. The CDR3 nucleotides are TGTGCCAGCAGCTTAGTGGCCTCGGGCACTGAAGCTTTCTTT. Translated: CASSLVASGTEAFF.